Following are 12 T cell receptor beta chains from one sample sequenced in a study of cytomegalovirus exposure and HLA in healthy donors (dated 2017 in TCRdb). The library was generated by the immunoSEQ multiplex PCR assay. A mixture of 60 forward primers for TCR Vbeta segments and 13 reverse primers for TCR Jbeta segments was used in the multiplex PCR. The source is immuneACCESS, and TCRdb retained only in-frame sequences with V and J called. Part of the clones is not carried over; for the studies checked, unresolved V genes explain less than half of this, and the remainder is unexplained. For this sample the table gives 220,000 or so clones, of which roughly 80% were detected only once. Of the sample, 1.7% is held by the ten largest clones. The sample taken for sequencing was PBMCs. Source of these receptors: a man aged 45-60 years in good health and CMV-seronegative.

The rearrangement links TRBV7-2 to TRBJ1-1; 11 nucleotides agree with TRBD1. CDR1 and CDR2 (germline): SGHTA, FQGNSA. V lost 1 base to trimming and J lost 4 bases; unmatched junction nucleotides: 2. CDR3 length: 15 residues. CDR3 coding DNA: TGTGCCAGCAGCTTAGTCGGGACAGGGGGCACTGAAGCTTTCTTT. Protein product: CASSLVGTGGTEAFF.

This chain joins TRBV7-2 and TRBJ2-3, with 11 positions matching TRBD2. CDR1 and CDR2 from the germline V gene are SGHTA and FQGNSA. Trimming cost V 2 bases and J 4 bases; bases outside gene matches: 14. This CDR3 is built from 19 residues. In DNA, the CDR3 is TGTGCCAGCAGCTTATTTGCGACAGGGACTAGCGGTCGCTCAGATACGCAGTATTTT. It specifies CASSLFATGTSGRSDTQYF.

For the CDR3, the DNA is TGTGCCAGCAGTTACTCGAAACTAGCCGGCGAGCAGTACTTC. Protein sequence: CASSYSKLAGEQYF. This rearrangement joins TRBV6-6 to TRBJ2-7; maybe TRBD2 (6 bases). Per germline, CDR1 MNHNY and CDR2 SVGAGI (reference sequence). Trimming pared 0 bases from V and 6 bases from J, leaving 12 bases between. CDR3 size: 14 residues.

The J gene is TRBJ1-1, the V gene TRBV5-5; a possible D gene is TRBD1 (5 bases). Germline lookup yields CDR1 SGHKS and CDR2 YYEKEE (reference sequence). The CDR3 runs 14 residues. With 1 base removed from V and 7 bases from J, the gap between germline ends came to 14 bases. The CDR3 coding sequence is TGTGCCAGCAGCTTGCAGCAGGGATATGGTGAAGCTTTCTTT. It is translated as CASSLQQGYGEAFF.

The V gene is TRBV7-9, the J gene TRBJ2-2; D is unresolved. Trimming stripped 4 bases from V and 2 bases from J, with 8 bases between. From germline, CDR1 is SEHNR and CDR2 FQNEAQ (reference sequence). CDR3 size: 14 residues. The CDR3 here is CASSSVINTGELFF. The CDR3 nucleotides are TGTGCCAGCAGCTCGGTGATAAACACCGGGGAGCTGTTTTTT.

J is TRBJ2-2 and V is TRBV6-5, with TRBD1 as a possible D gene (6 bases). Per germline, CDR1 MNHEY and CDR2 SVGAGI. The CDR3 totals 13 residues. V lost 8 bases and J lost 0, with 7 bases in between. CDR3 in DNA: TGTGCCAGCCAGGGGCCGAACACCGGGGAGCTGTTTTTT. Translation: CASQGPNTGELFF.

This chain links TRBV29-1 with TRBJ1-5; D might be TRBD1 (6 bases). The CDR3 contains 14 residues. Germline loops: CDR1 SQVTM, CDR2 ANQGSEA. With 4 bases removed from V and 5 bases from J, the gap between germline ends came to 15 bases. The chain's CDR3 is CSVVMGANDQPQHF. DNA of the CDR3: TGCAGCGTTGTAATGGGGGCCAACGATCAGCCCCAGCATTTT.

This clone was detected only once. V gene TRBV15 combines with J gene TRBJ2-7; TRBD1 agrees at 8 bases. From germline, CDR1 is LNHNV and CDR2 YYDKDF (reference sequence). The CDR3 has 15 amino acids. After removal of 4 bases from V and 2 bases from J, the junction contained 7 bases not matched to a gene. Here the CDR3 DNA reads TGTGCCACCAGCAAAGGACAGGGCCCTCCCTACGAGCAGTACTTC. It is translated as CATSKGQGPPYEQYF.

The chain combines TRBV5-1 with TRBJ2-5; 11 nucleotides align to TRBD2. The germline V gene encodes CDR1 SGHRS and CDR2 YFSETQ. The CDR3 sequence is 14 residues long. Trimming took 4 bases from V and 4 from J; bases not matched to a gene: 3. The CDR3 nucleotides are TGCGCCAGCAGCCCCACTAGCGGGAGAGAGACCCAGTACTTC. This sequence encodes CASSPTSGRETQYF.

This clone was seen a few times. V and J are TRBV28 and TRBJ2-7; D unresolved. CDR3 length equals 12 residues. Per the germline V gene, CDR1 is MDHEN and CDR2 is SYDVKM. With 2 bases removed from V and 1 base from J, the gap between germline ends came to 3 bases. The CDR3 DNA sequence: TGTGCCAGCAGTTTACCATCCTACGAGCAGTACTTC. It specifies CASSLPSYEQYF.

The genes are TRBV4-2 and TRBJ2-3, with 7 positions matching TRBD1. The CDR3 sequence is 15 residues long. Germline V lookup: CDR1 LGHNA, CDR2 YNFKEQ. V lost 4 bases, J lost 4 bases, and 8 bases stayed unmatched. The CDR3 DNA reads TGTGCCAGCAGCCTAACAGGGGTTACCCCAGATACGCAGTATTTT. Its protein is CASSLTGVTPDTQYF.

On this clone: Its ends do not fully match the called genes, so a read error is possible. The chain uses TRBV27 and TRBJ2-5, with TRBD1 matching over 9 bases. The V gene's germline CDR1 is MNHEY and CDR2 SMNVEV (reference sequence). CDR3 length equals 16 residues. CDR3 loop: CASTLGTGTYQETQYF. The CDR3 nucleotides are TGTGCCAGCACTTTAGGGACAGGGACGTACCAAGAGACCCAGTACTTC.